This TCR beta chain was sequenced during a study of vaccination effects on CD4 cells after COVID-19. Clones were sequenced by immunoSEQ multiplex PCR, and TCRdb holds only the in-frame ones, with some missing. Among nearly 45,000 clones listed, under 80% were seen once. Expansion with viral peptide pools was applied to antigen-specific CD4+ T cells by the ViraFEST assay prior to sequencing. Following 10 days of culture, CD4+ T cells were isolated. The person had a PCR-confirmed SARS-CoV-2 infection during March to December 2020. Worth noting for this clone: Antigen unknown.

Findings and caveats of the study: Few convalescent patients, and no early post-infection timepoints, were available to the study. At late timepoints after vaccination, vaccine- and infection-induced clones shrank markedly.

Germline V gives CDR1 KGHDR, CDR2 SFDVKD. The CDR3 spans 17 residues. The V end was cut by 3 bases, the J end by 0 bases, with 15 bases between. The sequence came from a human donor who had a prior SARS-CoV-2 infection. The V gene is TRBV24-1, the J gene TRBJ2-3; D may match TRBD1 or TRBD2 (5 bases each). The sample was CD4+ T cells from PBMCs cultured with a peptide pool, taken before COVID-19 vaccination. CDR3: CATSDPGPKTSTDTQYF. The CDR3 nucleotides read TGTGCCACCAGTGATCCGGGACCCAAAACTAGCACAGATACGCAGTATTTT.